This T cell receptor beta chain was sequenced during a study of cytomegalovirus exposure and HLA in healthy donors. About this clone itself: What it binds is unknown.

Repertoires were generated with immunoSEQ multiplex PCR, while TCRdb's copy carries only in-frame clones and drops some. Among 70,000 to 80,000 clones listed, approximately 95% were seen once. The study, taken as a whole, reports: Testing in vitro showed a few CMV-associated chains specific for CMV antigens. The study designated 150 or so TCR beta chains cytomegalovirus-associated.

The sequenced sample consisted of PBMCs. This TCR was sampled from a woman under 30 in good health and CMV-seropositive.

The CDR3 DNA follows: TGTGCCAGCAGCGCGCGCAACAGGGGCCACGAGCAGTACTTC. This codes for CASSARNRGHEQYF. The chain recombines TRBV5-6 with TRBJ2-7; TRBD1 agrees at 7 bases. V shed 4 bases, J shed 5 bases, and the junction held 9 bases outside the gene matches. Looked up from germline, CDR1 is SGHDT and CDR2 is YYEEEE. This CDR3 has 14 residues.